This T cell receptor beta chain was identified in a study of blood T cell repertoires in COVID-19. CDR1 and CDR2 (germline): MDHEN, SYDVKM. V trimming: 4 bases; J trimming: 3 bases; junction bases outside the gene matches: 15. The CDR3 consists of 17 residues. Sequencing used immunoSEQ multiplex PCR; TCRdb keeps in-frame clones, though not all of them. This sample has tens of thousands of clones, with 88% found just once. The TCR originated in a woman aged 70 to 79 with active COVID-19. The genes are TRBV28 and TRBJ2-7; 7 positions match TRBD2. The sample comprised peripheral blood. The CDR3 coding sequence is TGTGCCAGCAGTTCCGTCTGGGCAGGGAGGGAGTTCTACGAGCAGTACTTC. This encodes CASSSVWAGREFYEQYF. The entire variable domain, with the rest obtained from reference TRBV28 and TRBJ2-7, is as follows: DVKVTQSSRYLVKRTGEKVFLECVQDMDHENMFWYRQDPGLGLRLIYFSYDVKMKEKGDIPEGYSVSREKKERFSLILESASTNQTSMYLCASSSVWAGREFYEQYFGPGTRLTVT.